This TCR beta chain emerged from a study of shared clonotypes between healthy human individuals. Study background: The plates for each donor numbered three CD4 naive, three CD4 memory, two CD8 naive and one CD8 memory.

This CDR3 has 14 residues. The germline V gene encodes CDR1 SGHTA and CDR2 FQGTGA. V lost 5 bases, J lost 4 bases, and 6 bases stayed unmatched. Notes on this clone: Its antigen is unknown.

Study-wide results and limits: Blood was the only sampled material, and tissue repertoires likely differ.

Evenly divided among several immunoSEQ plates was the genomic DNA of each subset. Generated by immunoSEQ multiplex PCR, the TCRdb table keeps only in-frame clones and is missing some. This sample carries millions of clones, 93% of them seen once, and the ten largest clones take under 0.45%. The chain couples TRBV7-3 to TRBJ1-1; TRBD1 aligns across 8 bases. This receptor was identified in a young man in good health. Some clones in this sample may be carry-over from other donors' samples. The material sequenced was naive CD4+ T cells from PBMCs. Subset noted: CD45RA+ positively selected. CDR3 nucleotide sequence: TGTGCCAGCAGCAAGGACAGGGTGGGCACTGAAGCTTTCTTT. Amino acid sequence: CASSKDRVGTEAFF.